The sequence of this T cell receptor beta chain was determined in a study of T cells after yellow fever vaccination. Study outcomes and limitations: Booster sampling recovered most clones from primary vaccination (under 98% CD4, just over 85% CD8). A small proportion of clonotypes was detected in both the CD4 and CD8 compartments. Weaker, the secondary response had a peak occurring faster, on day 5 versus 15.

This clonotype was observed a handful of times. What it binds is not known. The V and J ends lost 6 bases and 6 bases respectively, with 13 bases between them. Looked up from germline, CDR1 is MNHNY and CDR2 is SVGAGI (reference sequence). CDR3 length: 13 amino acids. The authors made TCR cDNA by 5'RACE template switching, adding a universal primer site and UMIs. From the 5' RACE reads, TCRdb called clonotypes with MiXCR, one entry per CDR3 protein. Counted here are a few hundred thousand distinct CDR3 sequences, about 17% occurring once; the ten biggest clones make up roughly 17%. Here the sequenced sample was PBMCs, taken 5 to 6 days after the first yellow fever vaccination. This chain connects TRBV6-6 to TRBJ2-3; maybe TRBD1 (6 bases). This sequence originates from a man aged 18-30 years who received the YFV17D yellow fever vaccine. CDR3 sequence (DNA): TGTGCCAGCAGCGACCCAGGGGAGGATACGCAGTATTTT. Protein product: CASSDPGEDTQYF.